The 20 T cell receptor beta chains presented below share a single source sample, sequenced in a study of blood T cell repertoires in COVID-19. The method was immunoSEQ multiplex PCR; TCRdb's version includes in-frame clones alone and lacks a portion of them. The table shows about 150,000 clones, with 70% to 85% occurring only once. The sample comprised peripheral blood. The receptors were sampled from a man aged 60 to 69 with COVID-19, enrolled during active disease.

The chain combines TRBV7-9 with TRBJ1-1, with 7 positions matching TRBD1. The CDR3 covers 14 residues. In germline, CDR1 is SEHNR, CDR2 FQNEAQ (reference sequence). The J segment lost 4 bases and the V segment lost 5 bases, leaving 7 bases of the junction unmatched. The CDR3 protein is CASSKNSGGTEAFF. Here the CDR3 DNA reads TGTGCCAGCAGCAAAAACTCAGGGGGCACTGAAGCTTTCTTT.

The chain uses TRBV5-1 and TRBJ2-7; D might be TRBD1 (5 bases). The CDR3 length is 16 residues. Trimming pared 3 bases from V and 0 bases from J, leaving 16 bases between. Per germline, CDR1 SGHRS and CDR2 YFSETQ. The CDR3 protein is CASSWTIRQSSYEQYF. The DNA of the CDR3 is TGCGCCAGCAGCTGGACCATACGACAGTCCTCCTACGAGCAGTACTTC. The variable domain in full, with the rest retrieved from reference TRBV5-1 and TRBJ2-7, is KAGVTQTPRYLIKTRGQQVTLSCSPISGHRSVSWYQQTPGQGLQFLFEYFSETQRNKGNFPGRFSGRQFSNSRSEMNVSTLELGDSALYLCASSWTIRQSSYEQYFGPGTRLTVT.

The CDR3 DNA reads as TGTGCCAGCAGCCAGAGGAGGCCGACCTACAATGAGCAGTTCTTC. Encoded protein: CASSQRRPTYNEQFF. The chain employs TRBV14 and TRBJ2-1, with a possible D match to TRBD2 (5 bases). The V gene's germline CDR1 is SGHDN and CDR2 FVKESK. The CDR3 covers 15 residues. V was cut by 3 bases and J by 2 bases, with 11 bases left in between.

This chain links TRBV5-1 with TRBJ1-2, with D hard to call. CDR3 length equals 13 residues. Germline CDR1 is SGHRS and CDR2 is YFSETQ. V was cut by 4 bases and J by 4 bases, with 11 bases left in between. The CDR3 spells CASSQDGGYGYTF. In DNA, the CDR3 is TGCGCCAGCAGCCAAGACGGAGGCTATGGCTACACCTTC.

This sequence joins TRBV14 and TRBJ2-5; D is undetermined. V gave up 4 bases and J gave up 1 base, with 7 bases separating them. CDR3 length: 13 residues. Germline V gene lookup returns CDR1 SGHDN and CDR2 FVKESK. The CDR3 reads CASSLGGQETQYF. The CDR3 DNA reads TGTGCCAGCAGCCTCGGCGGCCAAGAGACCCAGTACTTC.

In this sample, this clone turned up a few times. J is TRBJ2-7 and V is TRBV11-1; D ambiguous. Between the trimmed V and J ends, which lost 3 bases and 2 bases, there was a span of 8 bases. Germline CDR1 is SGHAT and CDR2 is FQDESV (reference sequence). The CDR3 totals 13 residues. The CDR3, as DNA: TGTGCCAGCAGCTTTGGCCAGACCTACGAGCAGTACTTC. Protein product: CASSFGQTYEQYF.

The CDR3 here is CASSYQGQGARSPLHF. The CDR3 region has the DNA TGTGCCAGCAGTTACCAGGGACAGGGGGCGCGTTCACCCCTCCACTTT. The V gene is TRBV6-2 or TRBV6-3, the J gene TRBJ1-6; 12 bases map to TRBD1. The trim removed 2 bases at V and 9 bases at J, leaving 5 bases unmatched. The CDR3 runs to 16 residues. Germline V gene sequence: CDR1 MNHEY, CDR2 SVGEGT.

The chain combines TRBV21-1 with TRBJ1-2; TRBD1 is taken as the D call from the table, unchecked against the DNA. TRBV21-1 is a recognized pseudogene. The CDR3 contains 15 residues. CDR3 in amino acids: CASSPGQPFGYGYTF. For the CDR3, the DNA is TGTGCCAGCAGCCCCGGACAGCCTTTCGGGTATGGCTACACCTTC.

This chain connects TRBV11-3 to TRBJ2-1, with D possibly being TRBD2 (7 bases). V was shortened by 5 bases and J by 7 bases, with 15 bases between the two germline ends. CDR3 length equals 14 residues. Germline V gene lookup returns CDR1 SGHNT and CDR2 YENEEA. The CDR3 protein is CASSKEGGANEQFF. In nucleotides, the CDR3 is TGTGCCAGCAGCAAGGAGGGGGGGGCTAATGAGCAGTTCTTC.

The V gene is TRBV11-2, the J gene TRBJ1-4; D call uncertain. The CDR3 consists of 14 residues. The V end was cut by 5 bases, the J end by 3 bases, with 10 bases between. Per the germline V gene, CDR1 is SGHAT and CDR2 is FQNNGV. CDR3 nucleotides: TGTGCCAGCAGCAAACAGTTGTCTAATGAAAAACTGTTTTTT. It codes for CASSKQLSNEKLFF. Together with reference TRBV11-2 and TRBJ1-4, the CDR3 gives the full variable domain: EAGVAQSPRYKIIEKRQSVAFWCNPISGHATLYWYQQILGQGPKLLIQFQNNGVVDDSQLPKDRFSAERLKGVDSTLKIQPAKLEDSAVYLCASSKQLSNEKLFFGSGTQLSVL.

This clone was counted a few times. The chain links TRBV28 to TRBJ1-2; D might be TRBD1 (5 bases). Trimming removed 2 bases from V and 6 bases from J, with 16 bases in between. The length of the CDR3 is 15 residues. Germline V gene data show CDR1 as MDHEN and CDR2 as SYDVKM. Written as DNA, the CDR3 is TGTGCCAGCAGTTTAGCTTCGGTCAGGGTCGATGGCTACACCTTC. Translating gives CASSLASVRVDGYTF.

This clone was recorded once. The V call is TRBV28, the J call TRBJ1-2; 10 bases are a match to TRBD1. Germline V lookup: CDR1 MDHEN, CDR2 SYDVKM. Trimming took 4 bases from V and 1 from J; bases not matched to a gene: 9. The CDR3 covers 17 residues. The CDR3 loop reads CASSSTGTGDFNYGYTF. The CDR3 region has the DNA TGTGCCAGCAGTTCCACCGGGACAGGGGACTTTAACTATGGCTACACCTTC.

The rearrangement uses TRBV19 and TRBJ2-2; 11 bases match TRBD2. From germline, CDR1 is LNHDA and CDR2 SQIVND (reference sequence). The V and J ends lost 1 base and 6 bases, in that order; junction bases with no gene match: 4. The CDR3 spans 16 residues. The CDR3 spells CASSIGLAGGSGELFF. In nucleotides, the CDR3 is TGTGCCAGTAGTATAGGGCTAGCGGGAGGTTCCGGGGAGCTGTTTTTT.

This clone was detected once. The V and J genes are TRBV5-1 and TRBJ2-3, with 9 bases identical to TRBD1. This CDR3 comprises 15 residues. With V trimmed by 0 bases and J by 4 bases, 3 bases remained unmatched. Germline V CDR1 and CDR2: SGHRS, YFSETQ. CDR3 amino acids: CASSLGGTGSDTQYF. As DNA, the CDR3 is TGCGCCAGCAGCTTGGGGGGGACAGGGTCAGATACGCAGTATTTT.

J is TRBJ1-3 and V is TRBV19; a possible D gene is TRBD1 (6 bases). Germline V CDR1 and CDR2: LNHDA, SQIVND (reference sequence). CDR3 length equals 14 residues. The V end lost 7 bases, the J end lost 4 bases, and 14 bases lay between the germline ends. CDR3 coding DNA: TGTGCCAGTACCGTACAGGGATCCGGAAACACCATATATTTT. Amino acids: CASTVQGSGNTIYF.

The chain combines TRBV11-3 with TRBJ2-2; D unclear. The CDR3 spans 15 residues. The germline V gene has CDR1 SGHNT and CDR2 YENEEA. V was pared by 1 base and J by 2 bases, with 8 bases between. CDR3 bases: TGTGCCAGCAGCTTAGTAGCCCGTAACACCGGGGAGCTGTTTTTT. Translated: CASSLVARNTGELFF. Supplemented by reference TRBV11-3 and TRBJ2-2, the full variable domain reads EAGVVQSPRYKIIEKKQPVAFWCNPISGHNTLYWYLQNLGQGPELLIRYENEEAVDDSQLPKDRFSAERLKGVDSTLKIQPAELGDSAVYLCASSLVARNTGELFFGEGSRLTVL.

The chain recombines TRBV5-1 with TRBJ1-2; TRBD1 is a possible D gene (6 bases). V was pared by 7 bases and J by 7 bases, with 17 bases between. Germline V gene sequence: CDR1 SGHRS, CDR2 YFSETQ. The CDR3 runs to 13 residues. The CDR3 here is CASWEQGVSGYTF. CDR3 bases: TGCGCCAGCTGGGAACAGGGCGTGAGTGGCTACACCTTC.

This clone was seen a single time. V and J are TRBV29-1 and TRBJ2-7; perhaps TRBD1 as D (6 bases). CDR1 and CDR2 (germline): SQVTM, ANQGSEA. This CDR3 region has 13 residues. V lost 3 bases and J lost 5, with 14 bases in between. In DNA form, the CDR3 reads TGCAGCGTTGAGGACAGAACCTACAACGAGCAGTACTTC. Encoded protein: CSVEDRTYNEQYF.

This clone came up a few times. The chain recombines TRBV7-8 with TRBJ1-2, with a weak D call TRBD1 (6 bases). Germline values: CDR1 SGHVS, CDR2 FQNEAQ. V was trimmed by 0 bases and J by 0 bases, leaving 11 bases between them. The CDR3 totals 16 residues. CDR3 in DNA: TGTGCCAGCAGCTTAGCGCGGGGGGCTACTAACTATGGCTACACCTTC. It translates to CASSLARGATNYGYTF.

CDR3 in DNA: TGTGCCAGCAGTTTGCTAGCGGGAGCCGAAACTTACAATGAGCAGTTCTTC. It specifies CASSLLAGAETYNEQFF. The chain joins TRBV27 to TRBJ2-1, with 10 bases lining up with TRBD2. Germline V CDR1 and CDR2: MNHEY, SMNVEV (reference sequence). The CDR3 length is 17 residues. The V gene end was trimmed by 3 bases and the J gene end by 4 bases; junction bases not matched to a gene: 9.